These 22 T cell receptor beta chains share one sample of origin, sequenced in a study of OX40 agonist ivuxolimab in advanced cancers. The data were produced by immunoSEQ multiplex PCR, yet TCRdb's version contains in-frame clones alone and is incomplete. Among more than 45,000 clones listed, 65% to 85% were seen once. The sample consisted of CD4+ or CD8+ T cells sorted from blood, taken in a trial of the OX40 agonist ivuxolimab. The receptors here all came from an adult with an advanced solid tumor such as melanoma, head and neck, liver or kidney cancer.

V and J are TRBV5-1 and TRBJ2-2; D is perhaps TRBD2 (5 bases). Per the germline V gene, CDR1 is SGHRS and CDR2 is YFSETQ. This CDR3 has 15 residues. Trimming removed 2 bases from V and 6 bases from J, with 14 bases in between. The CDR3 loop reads CASSFGGIASGELFF. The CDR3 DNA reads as TGCGCCAGCAGCTTCGGAGGTATCGCTTCCGGGGAGCTGTTTTTT. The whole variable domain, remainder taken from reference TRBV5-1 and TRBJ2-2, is KAGVTQTPRYLIKTRGQQVTLSCSPISGHRSVSWYQQTPGQGLQFLFEYFSETQRNKGNFPGRFSGRQFSNSRSEMNVSTLELGDSALYLCASSFGGIASGELFFGEGSRLTVL.

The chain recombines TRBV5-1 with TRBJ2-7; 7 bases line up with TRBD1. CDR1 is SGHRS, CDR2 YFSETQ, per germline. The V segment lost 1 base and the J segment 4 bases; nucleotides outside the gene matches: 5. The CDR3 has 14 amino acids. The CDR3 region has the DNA TGCGCCAGCAGCTTGAGGACAGGCGGTTACGAGCAGTACTTC. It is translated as CASSLRTGGYEQYF.

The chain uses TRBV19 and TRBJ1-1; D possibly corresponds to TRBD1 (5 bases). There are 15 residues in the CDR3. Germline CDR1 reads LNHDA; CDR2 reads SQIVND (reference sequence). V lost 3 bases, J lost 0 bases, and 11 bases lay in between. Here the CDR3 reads CASSMSGKLNTEAFF. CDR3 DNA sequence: TGTGCCAGTAGTATGTCAGGGAAATTGAACACTGAAGCTTTCTTT.

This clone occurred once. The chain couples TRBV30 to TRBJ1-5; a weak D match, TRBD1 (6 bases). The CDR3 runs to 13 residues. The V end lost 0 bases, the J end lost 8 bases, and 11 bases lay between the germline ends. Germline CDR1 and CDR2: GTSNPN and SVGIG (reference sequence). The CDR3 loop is CAWSVSRGKPQHF. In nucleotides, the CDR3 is TGTGCCTGGAGTGTATCCAGGGGCAAGCCCCAGCATTTT.

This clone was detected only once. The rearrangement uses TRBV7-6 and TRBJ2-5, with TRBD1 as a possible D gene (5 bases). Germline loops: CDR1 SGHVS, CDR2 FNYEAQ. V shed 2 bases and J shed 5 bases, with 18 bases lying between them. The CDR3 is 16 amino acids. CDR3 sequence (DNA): TGTGCCAGCAGCTTAATGGGGTCCAGGGTCGGGGAGACCCAGTACTTC. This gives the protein CASSLMGSRVGETQYF.

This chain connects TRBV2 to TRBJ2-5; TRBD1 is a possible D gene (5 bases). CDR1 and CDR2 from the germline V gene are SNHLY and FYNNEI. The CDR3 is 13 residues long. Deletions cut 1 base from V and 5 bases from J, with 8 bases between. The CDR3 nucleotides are TGTGCCAGCAGTGAAGGGGGCTGGGAGACCCAGTACTTC. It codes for CASSEGGWETQYF.

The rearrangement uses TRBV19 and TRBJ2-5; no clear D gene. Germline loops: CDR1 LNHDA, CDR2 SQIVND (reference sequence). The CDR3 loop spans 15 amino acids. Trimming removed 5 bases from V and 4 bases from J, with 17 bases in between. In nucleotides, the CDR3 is TGTGCCAGTAGTCCCAACATCTTATACTTAGAGACCCAGTACTTC. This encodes CASSPNILYLETQYF.

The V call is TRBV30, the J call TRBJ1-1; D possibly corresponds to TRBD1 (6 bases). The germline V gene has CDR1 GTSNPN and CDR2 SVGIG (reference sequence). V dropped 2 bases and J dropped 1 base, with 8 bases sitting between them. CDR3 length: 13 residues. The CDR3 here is CAWSRQENTEAFF. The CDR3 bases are TGTGCCTGGAGTAGACAGGAGAACACTGAAGCTTTCTTT.

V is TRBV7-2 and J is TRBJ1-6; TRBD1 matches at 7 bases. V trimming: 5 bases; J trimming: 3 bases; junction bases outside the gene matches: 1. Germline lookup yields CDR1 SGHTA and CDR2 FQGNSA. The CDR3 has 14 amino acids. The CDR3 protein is CASSRDSYNSPLHF. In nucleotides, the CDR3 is TGTGCCAGCAGCCGGGACAGCTATAATTCACCCCTCCACTTT.

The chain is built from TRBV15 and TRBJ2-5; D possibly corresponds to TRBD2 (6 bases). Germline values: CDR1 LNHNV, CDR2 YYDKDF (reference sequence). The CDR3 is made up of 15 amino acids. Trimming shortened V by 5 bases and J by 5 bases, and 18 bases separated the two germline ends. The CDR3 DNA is TGTGCCACCAGCGCCCGGGGCCAAGGAGGGGAGACCCAGTACTTC. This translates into CATSARGQGGETQYF.

The CDR3 spells CASSLEGGTASYEQYF. The CDR3, as DNA: TGTGCCAGCAGCTTAGAGGGAGGGACAGCCAGCTACGAGCAGTACTTC. The V call is TRBV11-2, the J call TRBJ2-7, with D perhaps matching TRBD1 or TRBD2 (7 bases each). With 0 bases removed from V and 3 bases from J, the gap between germline ends came to 15 bases. CDR1 and CDR2 from the germline V gene are SGHAT and FQNNGV. The length of the CDR3 is 16 residues. Looking up the rest from reference TRBV11-2 and TRBJ2-7 gives the full variable domain: EAGVAQSPRYKIIEKRQSVAFWCNPISGHATLYWYQQILGQGPKLLIQFQNNGVVDDSQLPKDRFSAERLKGVDSTLKIQPAKLEDSAVYLCASSLEGGTASYEQYFGPGTRLTVT.

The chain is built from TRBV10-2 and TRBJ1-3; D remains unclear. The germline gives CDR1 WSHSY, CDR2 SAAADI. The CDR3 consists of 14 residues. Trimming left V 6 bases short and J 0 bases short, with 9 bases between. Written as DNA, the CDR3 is TGCGCCAGCAGAGGCGTTAGCTCTGGAAACACCATATATTTT. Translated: CASRGVSSGNTIYF.

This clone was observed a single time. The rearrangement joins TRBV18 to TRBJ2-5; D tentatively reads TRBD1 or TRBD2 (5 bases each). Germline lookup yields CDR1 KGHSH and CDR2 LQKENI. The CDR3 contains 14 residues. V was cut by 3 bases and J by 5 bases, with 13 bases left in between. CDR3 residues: CASSPRVRGETQYF. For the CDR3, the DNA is TGTGCCAGCTCACCCCGGGTCCGGGGCGAGACCCAGTACTTC.

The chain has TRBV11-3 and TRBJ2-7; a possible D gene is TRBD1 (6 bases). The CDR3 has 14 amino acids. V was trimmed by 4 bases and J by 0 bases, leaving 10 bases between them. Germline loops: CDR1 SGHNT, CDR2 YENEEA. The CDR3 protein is CASSSGQSSYEQYF. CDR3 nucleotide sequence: TGTGCCAGCAGCTCCGGACAGAGCTCCTACGAGCAGTACTTC. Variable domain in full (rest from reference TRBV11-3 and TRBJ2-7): EAGVVQSPRYKIIEKKQPVAFWCNPISGHNTLYWYLQNLGQGPELLIRYENEEAVDDSQLPKDRFSAERLKGVDSTLKIQPAELGDSAVYLCASSSGQSSYEQYFGPGTRLTVT.

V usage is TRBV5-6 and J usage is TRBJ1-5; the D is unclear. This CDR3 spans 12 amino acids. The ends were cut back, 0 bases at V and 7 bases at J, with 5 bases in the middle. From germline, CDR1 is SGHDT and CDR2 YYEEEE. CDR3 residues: CASSLDSQPQHF. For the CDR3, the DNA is TGTGCCAGCAGCTTGGACTCCCAGCCCCAGCATTTT.

Here the CDR3 reads CASSQQTGTGGDETQYF. As DNA, the CDR3 is TGCGCCAGCAGCCAACAAACCGGGACAGGGGGCGATGAGACCCAGTACTTC. This chain links TRBV4-3 with TRBJ2-5; TRBD1 agrees at 12 bases. The CDR3 spans 17 residues. After removal of 2 bases from V and 5 bases from J, the junction contained 9 bases not matched to a gene. Germline V gene sequence: CDR1 LGHNA, CDR2 YSLEER.

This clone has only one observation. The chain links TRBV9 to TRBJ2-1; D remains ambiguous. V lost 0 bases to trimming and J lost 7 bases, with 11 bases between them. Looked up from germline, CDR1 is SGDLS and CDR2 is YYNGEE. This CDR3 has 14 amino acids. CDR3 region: CASSVGQTRNEQFF. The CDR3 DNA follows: TGTGCCAGCAGCGTAGGACAAACGCGGAATGAGCAGTTCTTC.

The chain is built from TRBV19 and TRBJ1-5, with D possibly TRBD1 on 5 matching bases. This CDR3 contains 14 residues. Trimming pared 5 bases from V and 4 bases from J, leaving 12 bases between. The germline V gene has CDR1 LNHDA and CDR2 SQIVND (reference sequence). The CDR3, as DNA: TGTGCCAGTAGTCCGGGGGGTTCAAATCAGCCCCAGCATTTT. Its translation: CASSPGGSNQPQHF.

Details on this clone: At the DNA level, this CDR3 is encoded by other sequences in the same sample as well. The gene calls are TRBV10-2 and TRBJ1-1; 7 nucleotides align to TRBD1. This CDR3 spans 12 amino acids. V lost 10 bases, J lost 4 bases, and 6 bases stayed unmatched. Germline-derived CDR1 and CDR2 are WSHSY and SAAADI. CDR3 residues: CATDPGGTEAFF. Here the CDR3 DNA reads TGCGCCACCGACCCAGGGGGCACTGAAGCTTTCTTT.

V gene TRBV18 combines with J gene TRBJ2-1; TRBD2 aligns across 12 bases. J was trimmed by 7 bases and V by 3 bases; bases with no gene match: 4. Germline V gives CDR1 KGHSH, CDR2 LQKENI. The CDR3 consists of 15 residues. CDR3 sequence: CASSPPGLAGNEQFF. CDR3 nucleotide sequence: TGTGCCAGCTCACCTCCGGGACTAGCGGGTAATGAGCAGTTCTTC.

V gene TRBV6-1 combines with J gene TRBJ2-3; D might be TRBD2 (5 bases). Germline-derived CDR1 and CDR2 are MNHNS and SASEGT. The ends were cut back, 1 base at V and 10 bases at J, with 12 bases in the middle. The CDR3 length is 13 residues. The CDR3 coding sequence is TGTGCCAGCAGTGAAGTCGACGGGGTTTCGCAGTATTTT. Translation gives CASSEVDGVSQYF.

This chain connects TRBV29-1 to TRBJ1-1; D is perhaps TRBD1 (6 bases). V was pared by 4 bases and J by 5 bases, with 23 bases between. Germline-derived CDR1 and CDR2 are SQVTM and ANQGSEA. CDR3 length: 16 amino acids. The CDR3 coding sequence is TGCAGCGTTGCCGCGGAGTTACAGGGCGTAGGGACTGAAGCTTTCTTT. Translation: CSVAAELQGVGTEAFF. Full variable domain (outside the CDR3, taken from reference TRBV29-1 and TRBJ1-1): SAVISQKPSRDICQRGTSLTIQCQVDSQVTMMFWYRQQPGQSLTLIATANQGSEATYESGFVIDKFPISRPNLTFSTLTVSNMSPEDSSIYLCSVAAELQGVGTEAFFGQGTRLTVV.